This TCR beta chain was identified during a study of T cell responses to AZD1222 COVID-19 vaccine. Sequencing used immunoSEQ multiplex PCR; TCRdb keeps in-frame clones, though not all of them. The data contain around 120,000 clones, roughly 89% of them singletons. This specimen was peripheral blood, taken 28 days after the second AZD1222 dose. This receptor was obtained from an adult who received the AZD1222 COVID-19 vaccine.

CDR3 nucleotide sequence: TGTGCCAGCAAGGTCCAAGCGGGCACTGAAGCTTTCTTT. The encoded protein is CASKVQAGTEAFF. The V and J genes are TRBV7-9 and TRBJ1-1; unclear D gene. In germline, CDR1 is SEHNR, CDR2 FQNEAQ (reference sequence). The CDR3 length is 13 residues. The ends were cut back, 7 bases at V and 4 bases at J, with 13 bases in the middle.